This paragraph covers one TCR beta chain sequence. Its antigen remains unknown. CDR1 is MNHEY, CDR2 SVGEGT, per germline. The CDR3 runs to 14 residues. V was pared by 0 bases and J by 2 bases, with 7 bases between. Via MiXCR, TCRdb re-called the RACE reads, giving one row per CDR3 protein. The sample lists 370,000 or so distinct CDR3 sequences; roughly 4.8% were seen once. Noted time point: patch test 1, 2 weeks after DPC sensitization. Treatment meaning: therapeutic diphenylcyclopropenone sensitization with weekly scalp DPC. This record belongs to a study of human T cells and chemical hapten exposure. Study-level points and caveats: Counts of expanded TCRs (at PT1) showed a positive correlation with patch test score.

The sample consisted of whole blood, taken in connection with sensitization to the hapten diphenylcyclopropenone (DPC). The receptor was derived from a woman in her 50s with alopecia areata. Some clones in this sample may be carry-over from other donors' samples. The gene calls are TRBV6-2 or TRBV6-3 and TRBJ1-1, with D unresolved. CDR3 nucleotides: TGTGCCAGCAGTTACTCGAGGACCAACACTGAAGCTTTCTTT. It codes for CASSYSRTNTEAFF.